This T cell receptor (beta chain) was sequenced in a study of human T cells and chemical hapten exposure. TCRdb processed the RACE reads anew with MiXCR; each CDR3 protein has one entry. The sample comprises more than 95,000 distinct CDR3 sequences, less than 35% of which are singletons, and around 2.8% rests with the top ten. A few counts support this clonotype. The time point was: patch test 3, about 24 weeks after DPC sensitization. Specified treatment: therapeutic diphenylcyclopropenone sensitization with weekly scalp DPC. Germline CDR1 is LGHNA and CDR2 is YSLEER. This CDR3 is 18 amino acids long. Trimming pared 0 bases from V and 0 bases from J, leaving 12 bases between.

The gene calls are TRBV4-3 and TRBJ2-6; the D gene is possibly TRBD2 (5 bases). This sequence originates from a man aged 35-49 years with alopecia areata. Some clones in this sample may be carry-over from other donors' samples. This sample comprised whole blood, obtained in connection with sensitization to the hapten diphenylcyclopropenone (DPC). The CDR3 spells CASSQDTGILSGANVLTF. DNA for the CDR3: TGCGCCAGCAGCCAAGATACCGGGATACTCTCTGGGGCCAACGTCCTGACTTTC.